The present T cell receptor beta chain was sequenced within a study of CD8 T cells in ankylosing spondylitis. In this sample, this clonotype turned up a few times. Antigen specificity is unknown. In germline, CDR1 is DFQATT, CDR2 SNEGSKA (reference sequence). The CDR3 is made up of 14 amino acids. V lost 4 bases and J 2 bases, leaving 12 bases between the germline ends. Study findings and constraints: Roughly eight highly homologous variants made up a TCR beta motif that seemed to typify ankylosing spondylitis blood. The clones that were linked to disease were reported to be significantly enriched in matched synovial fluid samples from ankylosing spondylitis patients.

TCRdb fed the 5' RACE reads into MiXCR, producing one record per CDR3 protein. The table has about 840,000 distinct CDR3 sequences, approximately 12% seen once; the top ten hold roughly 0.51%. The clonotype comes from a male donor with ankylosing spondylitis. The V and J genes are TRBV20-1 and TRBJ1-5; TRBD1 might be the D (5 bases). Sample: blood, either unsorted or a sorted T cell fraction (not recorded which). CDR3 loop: CSAKMTAGNQPQHF. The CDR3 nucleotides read TGCAGTGCTAAAATGACAGCGGGCAATCAGCCCCAGCATTTT.